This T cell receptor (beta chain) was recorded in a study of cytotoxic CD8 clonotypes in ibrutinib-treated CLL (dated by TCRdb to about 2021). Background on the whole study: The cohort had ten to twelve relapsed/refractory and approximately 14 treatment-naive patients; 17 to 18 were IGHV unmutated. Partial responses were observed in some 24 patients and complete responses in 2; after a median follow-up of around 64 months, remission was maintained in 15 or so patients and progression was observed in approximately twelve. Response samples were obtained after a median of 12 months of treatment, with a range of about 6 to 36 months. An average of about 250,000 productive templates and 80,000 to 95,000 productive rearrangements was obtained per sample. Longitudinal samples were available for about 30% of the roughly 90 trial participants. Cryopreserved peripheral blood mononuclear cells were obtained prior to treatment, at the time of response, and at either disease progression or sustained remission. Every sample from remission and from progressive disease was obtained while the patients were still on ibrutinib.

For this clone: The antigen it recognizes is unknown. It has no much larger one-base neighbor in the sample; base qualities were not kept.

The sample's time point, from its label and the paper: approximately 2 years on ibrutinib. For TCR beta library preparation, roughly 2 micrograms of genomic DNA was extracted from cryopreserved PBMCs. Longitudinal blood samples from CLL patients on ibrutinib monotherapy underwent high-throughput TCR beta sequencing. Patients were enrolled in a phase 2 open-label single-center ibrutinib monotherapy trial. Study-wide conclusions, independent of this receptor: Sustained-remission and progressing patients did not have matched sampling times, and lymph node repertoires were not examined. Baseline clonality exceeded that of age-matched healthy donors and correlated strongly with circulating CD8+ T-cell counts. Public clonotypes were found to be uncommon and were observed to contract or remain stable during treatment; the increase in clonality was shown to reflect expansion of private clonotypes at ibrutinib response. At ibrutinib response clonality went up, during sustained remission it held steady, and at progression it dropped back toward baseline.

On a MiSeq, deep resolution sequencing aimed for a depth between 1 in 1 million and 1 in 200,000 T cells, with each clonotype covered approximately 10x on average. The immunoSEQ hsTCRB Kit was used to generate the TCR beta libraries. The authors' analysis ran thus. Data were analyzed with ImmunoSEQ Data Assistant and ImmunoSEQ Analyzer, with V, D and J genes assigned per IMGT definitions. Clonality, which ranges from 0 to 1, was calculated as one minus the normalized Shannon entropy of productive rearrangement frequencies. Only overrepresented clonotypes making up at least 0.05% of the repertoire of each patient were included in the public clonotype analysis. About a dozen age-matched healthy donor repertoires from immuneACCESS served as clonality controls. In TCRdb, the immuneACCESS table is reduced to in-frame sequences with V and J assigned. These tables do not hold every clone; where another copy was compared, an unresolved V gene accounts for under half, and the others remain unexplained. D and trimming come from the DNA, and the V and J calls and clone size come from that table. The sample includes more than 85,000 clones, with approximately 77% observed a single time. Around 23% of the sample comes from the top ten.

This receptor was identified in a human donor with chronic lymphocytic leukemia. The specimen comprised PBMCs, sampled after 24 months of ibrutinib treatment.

This receptor has the CDR3 CASSQGGATAWDEQYF. The nucleotides read TGCGCCAGCAGCCAAGGGGGAGCGACGGCCTGGGACGAGCAGTACTTC. The V and J genes are TRBV4-1 and TRBJ2-7; D gene: possibly TRBD2, on 5 matching bases. The CDR3 measures 16 amino acids from cysteine to phenylalanine. Just the 48-base CDR3 DNA is kept, in frame starting at base 1. At the junction V is shortened by 1 base and J by 5 bases, with 18 bases in between. The germline V gene gives CDR1 as MGHRA and CDR2 as YSYEKL.